This T cell receptor (beta chain) was observed in a study of T cell repertoires in cytomegalovirus infection. Study-wide context: Matching HLA type, along with CMV infection, was indicated by public TCR beta signatures. The study, taken as a whole, reports: CMV-specific TCR beta clonotypes restricted by HLA-C dominated the ex vivo response. Using cumulative public TCR beta family frequency, the authors identified those who carried CMV together with the relevant HLA.

On this clonotype: Its antigen is not known.

MiXCR was run by TCRdb on the reads, yielding one entry per CDR3 protein. The top ten clones hold approximately 15% of a sample with roughly 300,000 distinct CDR3 sequences, more than 20% of them seen once. Germline V gene data show CDR1 as ENHRY and CDR2 as SYGVKD. This CDR3 comprises 12 residues. Unmatched junction bases numbered 6, after V lost 11 bases and J lost 3 bases. This clonotype originated in a human donor in good health (CMV status not recorded). Some clones in this sample may be carry-over from other donors' samples. The chain joins TRBV10-3 to TRBJ2-7; 8 bases align to TRBD1. Sequenced input: PBMCs. The CDR3 DNA reads as TGTGCCGAGCAAGGGACAGGCTACGAGCAGTACTTC. Translated: CAEQGTGYEQYF.